These 26 T cell receptor beta chains came from one sample sequenced in a study of blood T cell repertoires in COVID-19. Method: immunoSEQ multiplex PCR; TCRdb's copy keeps in-frame clones and lacks some. The sample lists around 270,000 clones, around nine tenths seen once, with roughly 5% in the top ten. Material: peripheral blood. The receptors originated from a woman in her fifties or sixties with COVID-19, enrolled during active disease.

The chain links TRBV5-1 to TRBJ1-3; 12 nucleotides match TRBD1. The CDR3 length is 18 residues. Germline CDR1 SGHRS, CDR2 YFSETQ. V lost 5 bases and J lost 2; bases outside the gene matches: 11. As DNA, the CDR3 is TGCGCCAGCAGAGCACGCCCGGGACAGGGGGCTACTGGAAACACCATATATTTT. Translation gives CASRARPGQGATGNTIYF.

On this clone itself: At the DNA level, this CDR3 is encoded by other sequences in the same sample as well. V gene TRBV6-6 combines with J gene TRBJ1-5; 10 nucleotides agree with TRBD1. After removal of 5 bases from V and 4 bases from J, the junction contained 2 bases not matched to a gene. The CDR3 totals 14 residues. The germline CDR1 and CDR2 sequences are MNHNY and SVGAGI (reference sequence). The CDR3 DNA is TGTGCCAGCAGTGGACAGGGGGGGAATCAGCCCCAGCATTTT. Protein product: CASSGQGGNQPQHF.

This clone was counted between two and nine times. The chain has TRBV11-1 and TRBJ2-1; no firm D call. Looked up from germline, CDR1 is SGHAT and CDR2 is FQDESV (reference sequence). The CDR3 is made up of 12 amino acids. V was clipped by 4 bases and J by 9 bases, with 10 bases between them. Written as DNA, the CDR3 is TGTGCCAGCAGCTATAGTTGGAGTGAGCAGTTCTTC. Encoded protein: CASSYSWSEQFF.

The rearrangement joins TRBV19 to TRBJ2-5, with D perhaps TRBD1 (6 bases). V was pared by 4 bases and J by 5 bases, with 20 bases between. This CDR3 has 16 residues. Germline assignment: CDR1 LNHDA and CDR2 SQIVND (reference sequence). CDR3 sequence (DNA): TGTGCCAGTAGTAATTCCTTGGGCAGGGGCTGGGAGACCCAGTACTTC. Protein sequence: CASSNSLGRGWETQYF. Full variable domain (missing parts from reference TRBV19 and TRBJ2-5): DGGITQSPKYLFRKEGQNVTLSCEQNLNHDAMYWYRQDPGQGLRLIYYSQIVNDFQKGDIAEGYSVSREKKESFPLTVTSAQKNPTAFYLCASSNSLGRGWETQYFGPGTRLLVL.

The chain combines TRBV29-1 with TRBJ2-1; TRBD2 is a possible D gene (5 bases). Germline CDR1 is SQVTM and CDR2 is ANQGSEA. This CDR3 contains 11 residues. The CDR3 reads CRATSRNEQFF. The CDR3 DNA follows: TGCAGAGCTACTAGTCGCAATGAGCAGTTCTTC.

The V gene is TRBV7-8, the J gene TRBJ1-5; 9 nucleotides match TRBD1. The CDR3 sequence is 15 residues long. Losses at the gene ends were 2 bases for V and 6 bases for J; bases not matched to a gene: 5. Germline loops: CDR1 SGHVS, CDR2 FQNEAQ. CDR3 sequence reads: CASSLMGQGTQPQHF. In DNA, the CDR3 is TGTGCCAGCAGCTTAATGGGACAGGGCACTCAGCCCCAGCATTTT. Complete variable domain (other parts from reference TRBV7-8 and TRBJ1-5): GAGVSQSPRYKVAKRGQDVALRCDPISGHVSLFWYQQALGQGPEFLTYFQNEAQLDKSGLPSDRFFAERPEGSVSTLKIQRTQQEDSAVYLCASSLMGQGTQPQHFGDGTRLSIL.

The gene calls are TRBV5-4 and TRBJ2-7; D perhaps matches TRBD2 (6 bases). Germline CDR1 reads SGHNT; CDR2 reads YYREEE (reference sequence). The CDR3 length is 14 residues. V was trimmed by 4 bases and J by 5 bases, leaving 16 bases between them. The CDR3 here is CASSPTTGENEQYF. CDR3 nucleotides: TGTGCCAGCAGCCCAACGACGGGAGAAAACGAGCAGTACTTC.

This chain joins TRBV7-8 and TRBJ1-5; unclear D gene. Germline CDR1 is SGHVS and CDR2 is FQNEAQ. Trimming pared 1 base from V and 3 bases from J, leaving 7 bases between. This CDR3 has 14 amino acids. CDR3: CASSLDSNNQPQHF. The DNA of the CDR3 is TGTGCCAGCAGCTTAGACAGTAACAATCAGCCCCAGCATTTT.

This clone was counted between two and nine times. Other DNA sequences from this sample encode an identical CDR3 as well. The gene calls are TRBV9 and TRBJ1-5, with TRBD1 matching over 8 bases. With 2 bases clipped from V and 1 base from J, the junction kept 2 bases outside the gene matches. CDR1 and CDR2 from the germline V gene are SGDLS and YYNGEE. The CDR3 sequence is 15 residues long. The DNA of the CDR3 is TGTGCCAGCAGCGTCGGACAGGGCAGCAATCAGCCCCAGCATTTT. Protein sequence: CASSVGQGSNQPQHF.

The rearrangement uses TRBV21-1 and TRBJ2-7; TRBD1 was called by the table and not checked on the DNA. TRBV21-1 is recorded as a pseudogene. This CDR3 has 14 residues. CDR3 sequence reads: CASSKGGSSYEQYF. Written as DNA, the CDR3 is TGTGCCAGCAGCAAAGGGGGCAGCTCCTACGAGCAGTACTTC.

The rearrangement links TRBV28 to TRBJ2-7, with 8 bases lining up with TRBD1. Per germline, CDR1 MDHEN and CDR2 SYDVKM. V was clipped by 2 bases and J by 0 bases; unmatched bases: 3. The CDR3 has 15 residues. CDR3 sequence: CASSLAGTGSYEQYF. CDR3 in DNA: TGTGCCAGCAGTTTAGCCGGGACAGGCTCCTACGAGCAGTACTTC.

This clone was detected ten times or more. V gene TRBV15 combines with J gene TRBJ2-7; TRBD2 agrees at 9 bases. CDR1 is LNHNV and CDR2 is YYDKDF in the germline V gene (reference sequence). The CDR3 sequence is 15 residues long. With V trimmed by 3 bases and J by 5 bases, 8 bases remained unmatched. CDR3 residues: CATSRESGRSHEQYF. CDR3 coding DNA: TGTGCCACCAGCAGGGAAAGCGGGAGGTCCCACGAGCAGTACTTC. Full variable domain (missing parts from reference TRBV15 and TRBJ2-7): DAMVIQNPRYQVTQFGKPVTLSCSQTLNHNVMYWYQQKSSQAPKLLFHYYDKDFNNEADTPDNFQSRRPNTSFCFLDIRSPGLGDTAMYLCATSRESGRSHEQYFGPGTRLTVT.

The rearrangement joins TRBV5-4 to TRBJ2-3, with 7 bases aligning to TRBD1. The CDR3 has 16 residues. Germline assignment: CDR1 SGHNT and CDR2 YYREEE (reference sequence). Trimming removed 4 bases from V and 0 bases from J; junction bases left unmatched: 8. Written as DNA, the CDR3 is TGTGCCAGCAGCCGCCCCGGGACAGTAAGCACAGATACGCAGTATTTT. This codes for CASSRPGTVSTDTQYF.

This clone was detected only once. J is TRBJ2-7 and V is TRBV24-1; 9 bases line up with TRBD2. The CDR3 runs 18 residues. Looked up from germline, CDR1 is KGHDR and CDR2 is SFDVKD. Trimming removed 2 bases from V and 5 bases from J; junction bases left unmatched: 15. CDR3 sequence reads: CATSDSMGASGKFNEQYF. The CDR3 region has the DNA TGTGCCACCAGTGATTCTATGGGGGCTAGCGGGAAATTCAACGAGCAGTACTTC.

The J gene is TRBJ1-6, the V gene TRBV6-5, with D perhaps TRBD1 (6 bases). The CDR3 covers 16 residues. From germline, CDR1 is MNHEY and CDR2 SVGAGI. Trimming removed 4 bases at V and 2 bases at J, with 12 bases between. The chain's CDR3 is CASSSQQGPYNSPLHF. CDR3 coding DNA: TGTGCCAGCAGTTCCCAACAGGGTCCCTATAATTCACCCCTCCACTTT.

The rearrangement uses TRBV28 and TRBJ1-5; TRBD1 is a possible D gene (5 bases). The CDR3 has 16 amino acids. Trimming took 10 bases from V and 0 from J, leaving 19 bases between them. In germline, CDR1 is MDHEN, CDR2 SYDVKM. CDR3 sequence reads: CATRTTAPYSNQPQHF. The DNA of the CDR3 is TGTGCCACCCGAACGACAGCCCCATATAGCAATCAGCCCCAGCATTTT. The entire variable domain, with the rest obtained from reference TRBV28 and TRBJ1-5, is as follows: DVKVTQSSRYLVKRTGEKVFLECVQDMDHENMFWYRQDPGLGLRLIYFSYDVKMKEKGDIPEGYSVSREKKERFSLILESASTNQTSMYLCATRTTAPYSNQPQHFGDGTRLSIL.

The table lists this clone with a count of one. The genes are TRBV29-1 and TRBJ2-3, with 7 bases fitting TRBD2. Trimming removed 7 bases from V and 2 bases from J; junction bases left unmatched: 12. Germline CDR1 is SQVTM and CDR2 is ANQGSEA. The CDR3 covers 15 residues. This chain's CDR3 is CSAGGSSGYTDTQYF. As DNA, the CDR3 is TGCAGCGCCGGAGGATCTAGCGGATACACAGATACGCAGTATTTT.

The chain is built from TRBV18 and TRBJ2-3, with 9 bases matching TRBD2. From germline, CDR1 is KGHSH and CDR2 LQKENI. The ends lost 4 bases at V and 9 bases at J; junction bases unmatched: 8. The CDR3 has 14 residues. Written as DNA, the CDR3 is TGTGCCAGCTCACGGCGGGAGGGCCCCCTAACGCAGTATTTT. As protein: CASSRREGPLTQYF.

The chain recombines TRBV27 with TRBJ1-2, with 7 bases identical to TRBD1. The CDR3 covers 17 residues. The germline gives CDR1 MNHEY, CDR2 SMNVEV (reference sequence). V shed 6 bases and J 2 bases; nucleotides not matched to a gene: 15. The CDR3 is CASSYLAGGKSNYGYTF. CDR3 nucleotides: TGTGCCAGCAGCTACCTCGCAGGGGGTAAATCCAACTATGGCTACACCTTC.

This clone was seen a handful of times. The rearrangement joins TRBV30 to TRBJ1-2; no clear D. Germline CDR1 GTSNPN, CDR2 SVGIG (reference sequence). The CDR3 is 11 residues long. V lost 1 base and J lost 8, with 8 bases in between. The CDR3 DNA reads TGTGCCTGGAGTGGCAACTGGGGCTACACCTTC. Its protein is CAWSGNWGYTF.

The rearrangement joins TRBV24-1 to TRBJ2-3, with 11 nucleotides matching TRBD2. The V and J ends lost 4 bases and 0 bases, in that order; junction bases with no gene match: 2. The germline gives CDR1 KGHDR, CDR2 SFDVKD. The CDR3 is made up of 16 amino acids. CDR3: CATSDRTSGSTDTQYF. As DNA, the CDR3 is TGTGCCACCAGTGACCGGACTAGCGGGAGCACAGATACGCAGTATTTT.

This chain connects TRBV18 to TRBJ1-4, with 8 positions matching TRBD1. This CDR3 region has 15 residues. CDR1 is KGHSH, CDR2 LQKENI, per germline. V was clipped by 4 bases and J by 8 bases; unmatched bases: 9. For the CDR3, the DNA is TGTGCCAGCTCACGAATGTCGACAGGGGCAGAAAAACTGTTTTTT. Encoded protein: CASSRMSTGAEKLFF.

This clone has only one observation. The chain uses TRBV11-2 and TRBJ1-6, with D uncertain. V lost 0 bases to trimming and J lost 9 bases, with 6 bases between them. The CDR3 covers 13 residues. From germline, CDR1 is SGHAT and CDR2 FQNNGV. CDR3 DNA: TGTGCCAGCAGCTTAGATGCAGGTTCACCCCTCCACTTT. It is translated as CASSLDAGSPLHF.

The chain joins TRBV6-5 to TRBJ2-7, with a possible D match to TRBD1 (6 bases). Between the trimmed V and J ends, which lost 6 bases and 1 base, there was a span of 16 bases. The CDR3 has 15 amino acids. CDR1 and CDR2 from the germline V gene are MNHEY and SVGAGI. Here the CDR3 reads CASRYEGQLSYEQYF. CDR3 nucleotides: TGTGCCAGCAGATACGAGGGACAACTGTCCTACGAGCAGTACTTC.

This rearrangement joins TRBV3-1 (or the pseudogene TRBV3-2) to TRBJ1-5, with D tentatively TRBD1 (6 bases). Germline V gene sequence: CDR1 LGHDT, CDR2 YNNKEL (reference sequence). This CDR3 contains 15 residues. The V end was cut by 3 bases, the J end by 4 bases, with 13 bases between. The CDR3 region has the DNA TGTGCCAGCAGCCAGGACGGGACACCAAATCAGCCCCAGCATTTT. It codes for CASSQDGTPNQPQHF.

This CDR3 reads CATSLGGTEAFF. CDR3 in DNA: TGTGCCACCAGCCTAGGGGGCACTGAAGCTTTCTTT. V and J are TRBV15 and TRBJ1-1; TRBD1 might be the D (6 bases). Between the trimmed V and J ends, which lost 5 bases and 4 bases, there was a span of 8 bases. Germline lookup yields CDR1 LNHNV and CDR2 YYDKDF (reference sequence). The CDR3 has 12 residues.